The next 16 T cell receptor beta chains were all read from a single sample in a study of OX40 agonist ivuxolimab in advanced cancers. The repertoire was sequenced with immunoSEQ multiplex PCR; TCRdb's copy has only in-frame clones and lacks some. The profile shows 55,000 to 85,000 clones, 92% of them singletons. Sample: CD4+ or CD8+ T cells sorted from blood, taken in a trial of the OX40 agonist ivuxolimab. The receptor set was obtained from an adult with an advanced solid tumor such as melanoma, head and neck, liver or kidney cancer.

This sequence joins TRBV12-5 and TRBJ2-2; no reliable D call. The CDR3 totals 12 residues. CDR1 and CDR2 (germline): LGHNT, FRNRAP. Trimming took 3 bases from V and 2 from J, leaving 1 base between them. The CDR3 DNA sequence: TGTGCTAGTGGTTTTAACACCGGGGAGCTGTTTTTT. The encoded protein is CASGFNTGELFF.

The chain carries TRBV7-3 and TRBJ2-2, with D maybe TRBD2 (6 bases). V was trimmed by 5 bases and J by 0 bases, leaving 13 bases between them. Germline CDR1 reads SGHTA; CDR2 reads FQGTGA. CDR3 length: 16 amino acids. CDR3 sequence reads: CASSRDGTANTGELFF. The CDR3 DNA follows: TGTGCCAGCAGCCGGGACGGGACTGCGAACACCGGGGAGCTGTTTTTT.

The rearrangement joins TRBV25-1 to TRBJ1-6; TRBD1 matches at 7 bases. V gave up 2 bases and J gave up 6 bases; unmatched junction bases: 4. This CDR3 spans 15 amino acids. The germline CDR1 and CDR2 sequences are MGHDK and SYGVNS. This CDR3 is CASSERWDSNSPLHF. CDR3 in DNA: TGTGCCAGCAGTGAACGATGGGACAGTAATTCACCCCTCCACTTT.

The chain uses TRBV5-1 and TRBJ2-2; D is undetermined. The CDR3 is 13 amino acids. Trimming took off 0 bases at V and 4 bases at J, with 4 bases between the two ends. Germline loops: CDR1 SGHRS, CDR2 YFSETQ. CDR3 nucleotide sequence: TGCGCCAGCAGCTTGGGTAGCACCGGGGAGCTGTTTTTT. Translated, it gives CASSLGSTGELFF.

This chain connects TRBV7-6 to TRBJ2-5; 15 nucleotides line up with TRBD2. There are 15 residues in the CDR3. V lost 5 bases to trimming and J lost 7 bases; unmatched junction nucleotides: 5. Germline V lookup: CDR1 SGHVS, CDR2 FNYEAQ. This CDR3 reads CASSRGTSGGTTQYF. DNA of the CDR3: TGTGCCAGCAGCCGAGGGACTAGCGGGGGGACGACCCAGTACTTC.

The chain employs TRBV11-3 and TRBJ2-3, with D maybe TRBD1 (5 bases). CDR1 is SGHNT, CDR2 YENEEA, per germline. V lost 5 bases and J lost 0, with 12 bases in between. The CDR3 runs to 15 residues. This chain's CDR3 is CASSSRTTSTDTQYF. Written as DNA, the CDR3 is TGTGCCAGCAGCAGTCGGACAACAAGCACAGATACGCAGTATTTT.

The V gene is TRBV5-6, the J gene TRBJ1-4; D gene unclear. The CDR3 covers 16 residues. V lost 0 bases to trimming and J lost 5 bases, with 14 bases between them. Germline V gene sequence: CDR1 SGHDT, CDR2 YYEEEE. CDR3 sequence: CASSLGGRVKNEKLFF. For the CDR3, the DNA is TGTGCCAGCAGCTTGGGAGGCAGAGTCAAGAATGAAAAACTGTTTTTT. Looking up the rest from reference TRBV5-6 and TRBJ1-4 gives the full variable domain: DAGVTQSPTHLIKTRGQQVTLRCSPKSGHDTVSWYQQALGQGPQFIFQYYEEEERQRGNFPDRFSGHQFPNYSSELNVNALLLGDSALYLCASSLGGRVKNEKLFFGSGTQLSVL.

As regards this clone: Distinct nucleotide sequences in the sample also encode this CDR3. The chain recombines TRBV15 with TRBJ1-5; TRBD1 might be the D (5 bases). The ends were cut back, 0 bases at V and 1 base at J, with 7 bases in the middle. CDR3 length: 15 residues. The V gene's germline CDR1 is LNHNV and CDR2 YYDKDF (reference sequence). The CDR3 DNA follows: TGTGCCACCAGCAGAGATAGGGGAAGCAATCAGCCCCAGCATTTT. Protein product: CATSRDRGSNQPQHF.

The chain has TRBV15 and TRBJ2-5; D possibly corresponds to TRBD1 (5 bases). This CDR3 has 15 amino acids. Trimming pared 3 bases from V and 2 bases from J, leaving 13 bases between. CDR1 is LNHNV and CDR2 is YYDKDF in the germline V gene (reference sequence). CDR3: CATSRTQTVQETQYF. CDR3 nucleotide sequence: TGTGCCACCAGCAGGACCCAGACAGTACAAGAGACCCAGTACTTC.

This chain links TRBV27 with TRBJ2-1; D is undetermined. Germline-derived CDR1 and CDR2 are MNHEY and SMNVEV (reference sequence). CDR3 size: 15 residues. With 2 bases removed from V and 0 bases from J, the gap between germline ends came to 8 bases. CDR3 loop: CASSLAGPSYNEQFF. The CDR3 region has the DNA TGTGCCAGCAGTTTAGCAGGTCCCTCCTACAATGAGCAGTTCTTC.

CDR3 nucleotide sequence: TGTGCCAGCAGCCCTGGGGGGGTAGAGGCTTTCTTT. This translates into CASSPGGVEAFF. V gene TRBV14 combines with J gene TRBJ1-1; D possibly corresponds to TRBD1 (5 bases). V lost 4 bases, J lost 11 bases, and 14 bases lay in between. CDR3 length equals 12 residues. The germline V gene has CDR1 SGHDN and CDR2 FVKESK. The full variable domain, in which reference TRBV14 and TRBJ1-1 provide the parts outside the CDR3, is EAGVTQFPSHSVIEKGQTVTLRCDPISGHDNLYWYRRVMGKEIKFLLHFVKESKQDESGMPNNRFLAERTGGTYSTLKVQPAELEDSGVYFCASSPGGVEAFFGQGTRLTVV.

The rearrangement joins TRBV9 to TRBJ2-7, with D tentatively TRBD2 (5 bases). From germline, CDR1 is SGDLS and CDR2 YYNGEE. The V gene lost 0 bases and the J gene lost 6 bases, with 16 bases spanning the gap. The CDR3 runs to 15 residues. The CDR3 loop reads CASSVEGGSWGEQYF. DNA of the CDR3: TGTGCCAGCAGCGTAGAGGGCGGGTCCTGGGGCGAGCAGTACTTC.

The V and J genes are TRBV27 and TRBJ2-7, with D possibly matching TRBD2 (5 bases). V lost 1 base, J lost 5 bases, and 9 bases lay in between. The germline V gene has CDR1 MNHEY and CDR2 SMNVEV (reference sequence). This CDR3 is built from 13 residues. The CDR3 spells CASSLWAGDEQYF. CDR3 coding DNA: TGTGCCAGCAGTTTATGGGCCGGGGACGAGCAGTACTTC.

The chain links TRBV19 to TRBJ2-7, with 7 positions matching TRBD1. The CDR3 length is 15 residues. Per the germline V gene, CDR1 is LNHDA and CDR2 is SQIVND (reference sequence). The V segment lost 4 bases and the J segment 5 bases; nucleotides outside the gene matches: 11. The CDR3 coding sequence is TGTGCCAGTAGTACCGGGACAGCGACGTGGGACGAGCAGTACTTC. This sequence encodes CASSTGTATWDEQYF.

V usage is TRBV7-6 and J usage is TRBJ1-1, with 9 bases that match TRBD1. The CDR3 extends over 19 amino acids. The germline gives CDR1 SGHVS, CDR2 FNYEAQ. V shed 4 bases and J 2 bases; nucleotides not matched to a gene: 17. CDR3 protein: CASSSPEGVQGAFNTEAFF. The CDR3 DNA sequence: TGTGCCAGCAGCTCTCCTGAGGGGGTACAGGGGGCATTTAACACTGAAGCTTTCTTT.

The chain uses TRBV4-2 and TRBJ2-5, with 8 bases matching TRBD2. V shed 4 bases, J shed 5 bases, and the junction held 9 bases outside the gene matches. The CDR3 totals 15 residues. Germline CDR1 reads LGHNA; CDR2 reads YNFKEQ. The CDR3 region is CASSLRRGGGETQYF. The CDR3 DNA is TGTGCCAGCAGCCTCCGCCGGGGGGGCGGGGAGACCCAGTACTTC.